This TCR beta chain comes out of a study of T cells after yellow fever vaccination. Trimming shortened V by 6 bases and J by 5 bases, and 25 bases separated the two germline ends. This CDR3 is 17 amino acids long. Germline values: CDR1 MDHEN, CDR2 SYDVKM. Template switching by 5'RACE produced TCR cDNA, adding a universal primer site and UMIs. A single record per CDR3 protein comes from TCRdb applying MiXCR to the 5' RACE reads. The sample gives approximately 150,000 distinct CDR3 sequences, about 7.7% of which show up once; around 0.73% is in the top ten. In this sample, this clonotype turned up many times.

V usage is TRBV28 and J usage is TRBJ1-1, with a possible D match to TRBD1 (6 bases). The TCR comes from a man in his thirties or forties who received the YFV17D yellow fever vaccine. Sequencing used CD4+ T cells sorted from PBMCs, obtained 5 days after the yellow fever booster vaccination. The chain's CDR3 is CASRNMGVGGGGTEAFF. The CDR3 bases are TGTGCCAGCAGGAACATGGGGGTCGGGGGCGGAGGTACTGAAGCTTTCTTT.